This T cell receptor beta chain was observed in a study of T cells in Graves' hyperthyroidism and ophthalmopathy. Broader study findings: Clonotypes that were expanded in thyroid above 0.001 mostly appeared in blood too.

RNA transcripts provided the source from which TCR beta CDR3 regions were amplified. First-round RT-PCR targeting the TCR CDR3 was performed with the HTBI primer set. MiXCR, run by TCRdb on the multiplex PCR reads, gives a single entry per CDR3 protein. This table has 500,000 to 800,000 distinct CDR3 sequences, roughly 15% appearing once. Germline V lookup: CDR1 MDHEN, CDR2 SYDVKM. The length of the CDR3 is 11 residues. Concerning this clonotype itself: The antigen is undetermined. A junction boundary mismatches the germline segment, possibly from a read error.

The receptor was derived from a woman aged 50 to 60 with Graves' ophthalmopathy. The chain has TRBV28 and TRBJ2-7; D uncertain. Sequenced input: blood. CDR3 sequence: CASSPRYGQYF. CDR3 coding DNA: TGTGCCAGCAGTCCGCGCTACGGGCAGTACTTC.